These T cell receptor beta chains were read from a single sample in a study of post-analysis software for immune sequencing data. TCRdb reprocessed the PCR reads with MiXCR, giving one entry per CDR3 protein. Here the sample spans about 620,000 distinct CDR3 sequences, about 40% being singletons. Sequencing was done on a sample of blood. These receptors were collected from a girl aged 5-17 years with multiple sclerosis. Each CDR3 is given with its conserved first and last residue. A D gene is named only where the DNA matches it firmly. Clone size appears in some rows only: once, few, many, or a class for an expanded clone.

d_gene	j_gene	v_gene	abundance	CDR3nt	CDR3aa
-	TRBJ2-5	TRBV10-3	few	TGTGCCATCAGGGGCCGGGATGAGCAGTACTTC	CAIRGRDEQYF
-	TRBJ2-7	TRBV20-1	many	TGCAGTGCTAGAGACTCTAGAGAAAGTTACGAGCAGTACTTC	CSARDSRESYEQYF
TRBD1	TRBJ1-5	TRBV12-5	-	TGTGCTAGTGGTTCGGGACAGGGTCATAATCAGCCCCAGCATTTT	CASGSGQGHNQPQHF
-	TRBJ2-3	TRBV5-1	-	TGCGCCAGCAGCCCACGACCAATCGACACAGATACGCAGTATTTT	CASSPRPIDTDTQYF
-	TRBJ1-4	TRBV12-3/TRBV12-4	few	TGTGCCAGCAGAGGGGGAAAGGAAAAACTGTTTTTT	CASRGGKEKLFF
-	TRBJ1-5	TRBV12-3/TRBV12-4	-	TGTGCCAGCAGCCCTGACATCTATAGCAATCAGCCCCAGCATTTT	CASSPDIYSNQPQHF
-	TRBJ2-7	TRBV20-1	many	TGCAGTGCTATCAAGGTTGGGTCCTACGAGCAGTACTTC	CSAIKVGSYEQYF
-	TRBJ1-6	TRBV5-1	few	TGCGCCAGCAGCTTGGGCACGACAGTTGATTCACCCCTCCACTTT	CASSLGTTVDSPLHF
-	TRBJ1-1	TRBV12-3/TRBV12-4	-	TGTGCCAGCAATTTAAGGGACCTAAAAGGCACTGAAGCTTTCTTT	CASNLRDLKGTEAFF
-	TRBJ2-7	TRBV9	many	TGTGCCAGCAGCGCGGGACTGACCTACGAGCAGTACTTC	CASSAGLTYEQYF
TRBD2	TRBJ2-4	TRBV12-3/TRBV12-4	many	TGTGCCAGCAGTTTTAGTCGGTTAGCGGGATTAGCCAAAAACATTCAGTACTTC	CASSFSRLAGLAKNIQYF
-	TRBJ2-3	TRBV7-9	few	TGTGCCAGCAGCTTAAACAGCTTGGATACGCAGTATTTT	CASSLNSLDTQYF
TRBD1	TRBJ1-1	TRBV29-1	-	TGCAGCGGGTATGGACAGGGCAACACTGAAGCTTTCTTT	CSGYGQGNTEAFF
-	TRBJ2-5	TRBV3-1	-	TGTGCCAGCAGCCACGCAGGGCCGTGGAGAGGAGGAGAGACCCAGTACTTC	CASSHAGPWRGGETQYF
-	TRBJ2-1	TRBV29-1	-	TGCAGCGTCTTGACGGATCTCTACAATGAGCAGTTCTTC	CSVLTDLYNEQFF
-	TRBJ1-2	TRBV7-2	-	TGTGCCAGCAGCTTAGAGTCCTCCCGACAGCCAAAATCGGAGGGCTACACCTTC	CASSLESSRQPKSEGYTF
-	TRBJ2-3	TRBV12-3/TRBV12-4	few	TGTGCCAGCAGTGGGGAGGGCCACAGGGGAGAGGATACGCAGTATTTT	CASSGEGHRGEDTQYF
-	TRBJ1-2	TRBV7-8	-	TGTGCCAGCAGCTTAACAGCTTCTCCTAACTATGGCTACACCTTC	CASSLTASPNYGYTF
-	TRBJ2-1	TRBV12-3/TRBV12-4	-	TGTGCCAGCAGTTCATTGGACTGGGACAATGAGCAGTTCTTC	CASSSLDWDNEQFF
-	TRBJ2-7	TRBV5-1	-	TGCGCCAGCAGCTTGGATCGACTGGCGGGGGAGCAGTACTTC	CASSLDRLAGEQYF
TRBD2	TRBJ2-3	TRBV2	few	TGTGCCAGCAGTGATGCGGCTAGCGGGGCGAGATTTAGCACAGATACGCAGTATTTT	CASSDAASGARFSTDTQYF
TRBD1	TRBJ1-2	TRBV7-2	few	TGTGCCAGCAGCAAAGACAGGGATGGAGGCTACACCTTC	CASSKDRDGGYTF
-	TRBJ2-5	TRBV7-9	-	TGTGCCAGCAGCTTACCGGGGAGATCAGAGACCCAGTACTTC	CASSLPGRSETQYF
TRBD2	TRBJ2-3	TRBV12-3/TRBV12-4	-	TGTGCCAGTTTAAGCGGGAGTGTGACAGATACGCAGTATTTT	CASLSGSVTDTQYF
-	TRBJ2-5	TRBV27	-	TGTGCCAGCAGCCTAAGAGGGCCTGGAGAGACCCAGTACTTC	CASSLRGPGETQYF
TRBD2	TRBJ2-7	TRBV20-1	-	TGCAGTGCTAGCCGGACTAGCGGGAGTGGACTCGAGCAGTACTTC	CSASRTSGSGLEQYF
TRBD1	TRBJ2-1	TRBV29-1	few	TGCAGCGTTGCCGGGACAGGGTACGATGAGCAGTTCTTC	CSVAGTGYDEQFF
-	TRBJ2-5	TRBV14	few	TGTGCCAGCAGCCTGTCCGGGGTAGGAGAGACCCAGTACTTC	CASSLSGVGETQYF
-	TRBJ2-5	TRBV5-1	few	TGCGCCAGCAGTTTCTCGGGACGCAGGTTGGATGAGCAGTACTTC	CASSFSGRRLDEQYF
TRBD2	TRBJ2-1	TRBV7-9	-	TGTGCCAGCAGCTTAGCGCGGGGGACCGAGAGGTACAATGAGCAGTTCTTC	CASSLARGTERYNEQFF
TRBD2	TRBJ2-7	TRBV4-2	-	TGTGCGGCGGGGGGCTCCTACGAGCAGTACTTC	CAAGGSYEQYF
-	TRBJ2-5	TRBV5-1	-	TGCGCCAGCAGCTTGGCGAAGGCCCGGAGGGAGACCCAGTACTTC	CASSLAKARRETQYF
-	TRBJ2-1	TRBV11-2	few	TGTGCCAGCAGCTTAGAGGGTCTCGGCAGATCCTACAATGAGCAGTTCTTC	CASSLEGLGRSYNEQFF